Here is one TCR beta chain with its context. Which antigen it targets is not known. There are no base qualities to consult, and no much larger clone falls within one base. The data were obtained in a study of OX40 agonist ivuxolimab in advanced cancers. Concerning the study at large: The costimulatory receptor OX40 (CD134) was targeted by ivuxolimab, a fully human IgG2 agonistic monoclonal antibody. Intravenous ivuxolimab was administered to patients every 2 weeks at six dose levels: 0.01, 0.1, 0.3, 1.5, 3 and 10 mg/kg. Of the 52 patients in dose escalation, some 20 had hepatocellular carcinoma, about 15 had melanoma, 9 had renal cell carcinoma and 9 had head and neck cancer. In the dose-escalation cohort, around four fifths of patients were male, and the mean age was roughly 56 years with a range of about 20 to 79. Patients were allowed to have had prior anti-PD-1, anti-PD-L1 or anti-CTLA-4 therapy, and 40% of the dose-escalation patients had previously received checkpoint inhibitors. Partial responses occurred in three dose-escalation patients: two with cutaneous melanoma and one with hepatocellular carcinoma. Peripheral TCRbeta sequencing aimed to test whether ivuxolimab altered TCR sequence diversity and caused clonal T-cell expansion. The monotherapy dose-escalation portion (N of about 52 patients) of the phase I ivuxolimab trial is reported in the paper. Here is what the overall study found, with its caveats: At doses from 0.1 to 3.0 mg/kg, clonal expansion was seen in both CD4+ and CD8+ blood T cells between baseline and week 6. On average, CD8+ T cells showed more expanded clones than CD4+ T cells after ivuxolimab. The antigen specificity of the peripheral T cells that underwent clonal expansion was not determined. Low levels of normalized T-cell clonal expansion were also seen in some patients who did not respond. Partial responders in the 0.1-3.0 mg/kg groups had among the lowest normalized peripheral clonal expansion, especially among CD8+ T cells.

For sequencing of the TCRbeta CDR3 region, genomic DNA was extracted from the sorted cells. The immunoSEQ Assay was used to sequence the TCRbeta CDR3 regions. TCRdb provides this immuneACCESS table in a form limited to in-frame rearrangements. Some clones are lacking; in checked studies, under half of them reflect an unresolved V gene, and why the rest are absent is not known. Counted in this sample were under 85,000 clones; about nine tenths of them appeared once. Around 2.7% of the sample lies in the top ten. The CDR3 starts with the cysteine, ends with the phenylalanine, and has 16 residues. The kept DNA is CDR3 alone, 48 bases in frame from the first base. CDR1 and CDR2 were assigned from the germline V gene as KGHSH and LQKENI. Trimming at the junction amounts to 2 bases on V and 4 bases on J, and the germline ends lie 17 bases apart. The trial excluded patients who had a history of autoimmune disease or were on systemic immunosuppression. Peripheral blood for TCR sequencing was drawn from every dose cohort at baseline, at cycle 4 day 1 and at cycle 7 day 1. The samples were drawn from a first-in-human, open-label, multicenter phase I dose-escalation trial of ivuxolimab. Adults with locally advanced or metastatic head and neck squamous cell, hepatocellular, melanoma or renal cell carcinoma were enrolled in the trial. Before TCR sequencing, CD4+ T cells and CD8+ T cells from peripheral blood were sorted into separate populations.

The clonotype originates from an adult with an advanced solid tumor such as melanoma, head and neck, liver or kidney cancer. The sequence joins TRBV18 to TRBJ2-5; the D gene identity is not certain. The sample in question was CD4+ or CD8+ T cells sorted from blood, obtained in a trial of the OX40 agonist ivuxolimab. The CDR3 region has the sequence CASSPRRPEDTETQYF. The DNA sequence reads TGTGCCAGCTCACCAAGGAGACCCGAAGACACAGAGACCCAGTACTTC.